The subject of this entry is one T cell receptor (beta chain). Germline and genes: mouse. Read coverage stops 1 residue before the CDR3 terminus; the germline J gene supplies the remainder. Time point meaning: mouse harvest day 14 after allogeneic transplant. Tail vein injection delivered 10^7 T-cell-depleted bone marrow cells and 10^6 splenic CD5+ T cells. This entry comes from a study of tissue T cells after allogeneic stem cell transplantation. J gave up 5 bases and V 2 bases, and 5 bases lay outside the gene matches. The CDR3 runs 15 residues. Germline lookup yields CDR1 SNHLY and CDR2 FYNGKV (reference sequence). The data were produced by immunoSEQ multiplex PCR, yet TCRdb's version contains in-frame clones alone and is incomplete. The data hold around 6,800 clones, with about a third observed a single time.

The TCR sequence derives from a female BALB/c mouse given C57BL/6 T cells with graft-versus-host disease after an allogeneic hematopoietic cell transplant. Specimen: skin. The rearrangement joins TRBV3 to TRBJ2-3, with 9 bases identical to TRBD2. The CDR3 sequence is CASSLTGLGKETLYF. Incomplete CDR3 DNA: TGTGCCAGCAGCTTAACAGGACTGGGGAAAGAAACGCTGTAT.